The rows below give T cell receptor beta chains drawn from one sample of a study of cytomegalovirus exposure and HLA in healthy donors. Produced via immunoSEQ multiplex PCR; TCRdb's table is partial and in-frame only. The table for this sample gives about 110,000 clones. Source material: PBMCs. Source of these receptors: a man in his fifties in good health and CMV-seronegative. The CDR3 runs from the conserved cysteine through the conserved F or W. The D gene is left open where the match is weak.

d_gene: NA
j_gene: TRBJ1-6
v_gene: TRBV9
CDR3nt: TGTGCCAGCAGCGTCCGACTAAATAATTCACCCCTCCACTTT
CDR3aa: CASSVRLNNSPLHF

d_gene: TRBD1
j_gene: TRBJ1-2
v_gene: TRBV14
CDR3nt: TGTGCCAGCAGCACTACGGGGACAGGAGCTAACTATGGCTACACCTTC
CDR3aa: CASSTTGTGANYGYTF

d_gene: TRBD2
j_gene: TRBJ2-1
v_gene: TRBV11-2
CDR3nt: TGTGCCAGCAGCTTAAACCTCGGGGGGAACAATGAGCAGTTCTTC
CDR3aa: CASSLNLGGNNEQFF

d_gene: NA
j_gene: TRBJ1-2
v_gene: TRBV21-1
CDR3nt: TGTGCCAGCACGAGCGGCGCCTTC
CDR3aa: CASTSGAF

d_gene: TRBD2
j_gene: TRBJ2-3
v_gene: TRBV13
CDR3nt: TGTGCCAGCAGCGTCTCCCCACTAGCGGGACTATCCGATACGCAGTATTTT
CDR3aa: CASSVSPLAGLSDTQYF

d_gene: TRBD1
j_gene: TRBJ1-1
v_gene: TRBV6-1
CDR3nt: TGTGCCAGCAGTGAAGCTGGGACAGTCGGGACTGAAGCTTTCTTT
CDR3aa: CASSEAGTVGTEAFF

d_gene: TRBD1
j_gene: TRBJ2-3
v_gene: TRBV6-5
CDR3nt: TGTGCCAGCAGCAGACAGGGGACCGAGGATGATACGCAGTATTTT
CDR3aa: CASSRQGTEDDTQYF

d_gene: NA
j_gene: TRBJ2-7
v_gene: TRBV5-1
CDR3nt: TGCGCCAGCAGCCTTGCAGGGGCGGTCCACGAGCAGTACTTC
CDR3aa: CASSLAGAVHEQYF

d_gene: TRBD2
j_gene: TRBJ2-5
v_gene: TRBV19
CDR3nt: TGTGCCAGTAGTCTAGAGCGGGGAAGAGGGGAGACCCAGTACTTC
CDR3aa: CASSLERGRGETQYF

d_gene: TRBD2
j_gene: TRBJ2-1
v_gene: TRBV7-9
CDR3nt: TGTGCCAGCAGTACTAGCGGGAGGACGAGCTCCTACAATGAGCAGTTCTTC
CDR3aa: CASSTSGRTSSYNEQFF

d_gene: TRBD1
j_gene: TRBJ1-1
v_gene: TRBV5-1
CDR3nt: TGCGCCAGCAACTTAGTCCGGGACAGGGGGCTTCTGAACACTGAAGCTTTCTTT
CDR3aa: CASNLVRDRGLLNTEAFF

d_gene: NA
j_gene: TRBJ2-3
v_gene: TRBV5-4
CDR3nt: TGTGCCAGCAGCCCCGATGGGGGGGCGTTCAGAGATACGCAGTATTTT
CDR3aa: CASSPDGGAFRDTQYF

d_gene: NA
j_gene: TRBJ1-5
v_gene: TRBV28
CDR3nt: TGTGCCAGCAGTACCCGCACAGGGACTCAGCCCCAGCATTTT
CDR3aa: CASSTRTGTQPQHF

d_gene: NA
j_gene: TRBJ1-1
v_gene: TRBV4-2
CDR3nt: TGTGCCAGCAGCTATGGAGGCAGGAACACTGAAGCTTTCTTT
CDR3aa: CASSYGGRNTEAFF

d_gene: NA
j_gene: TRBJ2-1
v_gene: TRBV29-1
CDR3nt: TGCAGCGTTGTGGCCCGGGGTGAGCAGTTCTTC
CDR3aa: CSVVARGEQFF

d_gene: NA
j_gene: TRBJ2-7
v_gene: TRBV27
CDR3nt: TGTGCCAGCAGTATAGGACAGTGGTCGGAGCAGTACTTC
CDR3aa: CASSIGQWSEQYF

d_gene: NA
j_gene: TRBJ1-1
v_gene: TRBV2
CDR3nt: TGTGCCAGCAAGCCCCCGCTTGATGGGAGGGGGGCTGAAGCTTTCTTT
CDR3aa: CASKPPLDGRGAEAFF

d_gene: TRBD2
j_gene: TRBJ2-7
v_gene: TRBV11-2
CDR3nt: TGTGCCAGCAGCTTACAAGGACTAGTCACCCACGAGCAGTACTTC
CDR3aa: CASSLQGLVTHEQYF

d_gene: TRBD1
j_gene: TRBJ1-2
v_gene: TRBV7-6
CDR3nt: TGTGCCAGCAGCTTGTACAGGGGAGATGGCTACACCTTC
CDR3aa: CASSLYRGDGYTF

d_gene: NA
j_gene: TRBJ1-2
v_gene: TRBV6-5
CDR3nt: TGTGCCAGCACAAACGGACAGCGAACTAACTATGGCTACACCTTC
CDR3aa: CASTNGQRTNYGYTF

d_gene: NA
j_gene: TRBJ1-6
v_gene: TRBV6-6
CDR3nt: TGTGCCAGCAGTTACAGAGACAGCTATAATTCACCCCTCCACTTT
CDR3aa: CASSYRDSYNSPLHF

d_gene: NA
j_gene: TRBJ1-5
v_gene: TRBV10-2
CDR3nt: TGCGCCAGCAGTGAATACGGAGGGCAAGGTCAGCCCCAGCATTTT
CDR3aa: CASSEYGGQGQPQHF

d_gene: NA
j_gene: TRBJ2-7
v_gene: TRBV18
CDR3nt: TGTGCCAGCTCACCACCGTCAGGGGCGGTGGAGCAGTACTTC
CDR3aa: CASSPPSGAVEQYF

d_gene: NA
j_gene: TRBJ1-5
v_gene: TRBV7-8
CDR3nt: TGTGCCAGCAGCTTAGGAAGGGTCGGGGATCAGCCCCAGCATTTT
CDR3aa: CASSLGRVGDQPQHF

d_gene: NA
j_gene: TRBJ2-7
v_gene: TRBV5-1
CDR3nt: TGCGCCAGCAGCCCGACAGCCCAAGAATCCTACGAGCAGTACTTC
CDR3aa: CASSPTAQESYEQYF

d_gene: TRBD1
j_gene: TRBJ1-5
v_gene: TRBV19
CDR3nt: TGTGCCAGTAGTCCCTCGGACAGGGACCATGAAGTATATGGCAATCAGCCCCAGCATTTT
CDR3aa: CASSPSDRDHEVYGNQPQHF

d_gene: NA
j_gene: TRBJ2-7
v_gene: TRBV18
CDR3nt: TGTGCCAGCTCACCGGCCCGACAGTCCAAGGAAGAGCAGTACTTC
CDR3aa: CASSPARQSKEEQYF

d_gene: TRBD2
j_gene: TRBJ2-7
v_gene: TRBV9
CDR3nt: TGTGCCAGCAGCCTCAACCCTGGCGGGAGGGCCGACGAGCAGTACTTC
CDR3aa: CASSLNPGGRADEQYF

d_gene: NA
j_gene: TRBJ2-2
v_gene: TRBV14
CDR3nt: TGTGCCAGCAGCCAAACTATAGGCCAGTCCGGGGAGCTGTTTTTT
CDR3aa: CASSQTIGQSGELFF

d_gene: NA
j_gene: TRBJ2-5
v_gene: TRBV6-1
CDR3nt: TGTGCCAGCAGACAACAGGGAGAGAGACAAGAGACCCAGTACTTC
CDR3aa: CASRQQGERQETQYF

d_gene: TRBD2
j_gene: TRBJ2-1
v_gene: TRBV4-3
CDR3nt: TGCGCCAGCAGTCCTATCGGGGGGGCTTACCCCTACAATGAGCAGTTCTTC
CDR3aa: CASSPIGGAYPYNEQFF

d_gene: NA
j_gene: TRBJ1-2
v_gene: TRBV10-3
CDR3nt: TGTGCCATCAGTGAGCAGGGTATCAGGAGCTACACCTTC
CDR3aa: CAISEQGIRSYTF

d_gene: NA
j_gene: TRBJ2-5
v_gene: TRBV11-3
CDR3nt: TGTGCCAGCAGCTGGCGGTCGAGCCAAGAGACCCAGTACTTC
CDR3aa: CASSWRSSQETQYF

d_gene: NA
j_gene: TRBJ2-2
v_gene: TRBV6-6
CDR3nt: TGTGCCAGCAGTTATCGCAGGGATAGTTCCGGGGAGCTGTTTTTT
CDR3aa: CASSYRRDSSGELFF

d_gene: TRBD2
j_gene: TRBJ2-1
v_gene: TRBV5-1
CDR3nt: TGCGCCAGCAGCACCCCGGGACTAGGGTTCGGTGAGCAGTTCTTC
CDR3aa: CASSTPGLGFGEQFF

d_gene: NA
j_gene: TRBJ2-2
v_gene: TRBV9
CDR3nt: TGTGCCAGCAGCGTAGCTACGGGGACTTCGAACACCGGGGAGCTGTTTTTT
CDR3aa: CASSVATGTSNTGELFF

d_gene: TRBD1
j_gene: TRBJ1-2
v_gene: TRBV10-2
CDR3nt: TGCGCCAGCAGTGAGAGGGACAGGCCGGTCTATGGCTACACCTTC
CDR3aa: CASSERDRPVYGYTF

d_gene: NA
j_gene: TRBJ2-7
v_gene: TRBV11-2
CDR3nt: TGTGCCAGCAGCACCACTAACGAGCAGTACTTC
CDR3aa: CASSTTNEQYF

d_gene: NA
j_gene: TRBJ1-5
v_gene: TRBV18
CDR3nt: TGTGCCAGCTCACAGTCAGGGGACAATCAGCCCCAGCATTTT
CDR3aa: CASSQSGDNQPQHF

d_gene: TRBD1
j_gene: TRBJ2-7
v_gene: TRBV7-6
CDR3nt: TGTGCCAGCAGTCCCTTGGACAGGGACGGCTACGAGCAGTACTTC
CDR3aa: CASSPLDRDGYEQYF

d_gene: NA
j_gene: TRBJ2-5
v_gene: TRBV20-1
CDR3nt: TGCAGTGTGGCGAGGGCAGAGACCCAGTACTTC
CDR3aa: CSVARAETQYF

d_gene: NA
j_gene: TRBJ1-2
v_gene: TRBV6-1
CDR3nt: TGTGCCAGCAGTGAACACCAAGAGACAATAGCTAACTATGGCTACACCTTC
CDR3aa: CASSEHQETIANYGYTF

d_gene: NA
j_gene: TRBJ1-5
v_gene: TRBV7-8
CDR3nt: TGTGCCAGCAGCTTAGTCAGGGGTAATCAGCCCCAGCATTTT
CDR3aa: CASSLVRGNQPQHF

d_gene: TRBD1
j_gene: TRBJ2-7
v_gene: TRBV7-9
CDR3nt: TGTGCCAGCAGCGTTGGACAGGGACTTCTACGGGAGCAGTACTTC
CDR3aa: CASSVGQGLLREQYF

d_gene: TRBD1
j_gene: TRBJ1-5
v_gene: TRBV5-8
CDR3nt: TGTGCCAGCAGCTTCACAGGGGGTCAGCCCCAGCATTTT
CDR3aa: CASSFTGGQPQHF

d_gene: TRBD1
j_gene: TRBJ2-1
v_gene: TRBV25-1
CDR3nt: TGTGCCAGCAGTGACTTTGACAGGGGTCCCCTCAATGAGCAGTTCTTC
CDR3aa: CASSDFDRGPLNEQFF

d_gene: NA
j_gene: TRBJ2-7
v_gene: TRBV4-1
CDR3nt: TGCGCCAGCAGCCAAGATCCGGGTGGATCGAGGCTTACCTACGAGCAGTACTTC
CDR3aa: CASSQDPGGSRLTYEQYF

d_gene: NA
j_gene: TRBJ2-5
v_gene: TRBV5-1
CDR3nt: TGCGCCAGCAGCTTGGGGGAGGCGGGAACGGGAGAGACCCAGTACTTC
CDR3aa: CASSLGEAGTGETQYF

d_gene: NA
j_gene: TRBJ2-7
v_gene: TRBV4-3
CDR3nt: TGCGCCAGCAGCCAAGATGCACTCGGGTACGTGCAGTACTTC
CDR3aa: CASSQDALGYVQYF

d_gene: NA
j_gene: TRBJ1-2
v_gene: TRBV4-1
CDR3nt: TGCGCCAGCAGCCAAGTAGCAAACAGGGCGAACTATGGCTACACCTTC
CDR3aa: CASSQVANRANYGYTF

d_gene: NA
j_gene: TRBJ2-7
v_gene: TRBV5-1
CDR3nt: TGCGCCAGCAGCTTGACAGGGAGCTCCTACGAGCAGTACTTC
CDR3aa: CASSLTGSSYEQYF

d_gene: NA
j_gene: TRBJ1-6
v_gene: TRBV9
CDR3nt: TGTGCCAGCAGCGCCCAGGAGGGTTCACCCCTCCACTTT
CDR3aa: CASSAQEGSPLHF

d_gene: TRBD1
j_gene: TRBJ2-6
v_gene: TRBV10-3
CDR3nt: TGTGCCATACAGATGACAGGGGGGCCCTCTGGGGCCAACGTCCTGACTTTC
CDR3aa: CAIQMTGGPSGANVLTF

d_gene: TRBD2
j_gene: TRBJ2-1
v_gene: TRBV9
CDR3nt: TGTGCCAGCAGCGTAGAAGGATCGGGACTAGCGGCGATCTCCTACAATGAGCAGTTCTTC
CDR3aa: CASSVEGSGLAAISYNEQFF

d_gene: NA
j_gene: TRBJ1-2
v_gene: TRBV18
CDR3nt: TGTGCCAGCTCACCACCCCAGGGGGGCTACACCTTC
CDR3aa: CASSPPQGGYTF